The 29 T cell receptor beta chains below were found in one sample sequenced in a study of shared clonotypes between healthy human individuals. Only in-frame clones appear in the TCRdb table, and some are missing; sequencing was by immunoSEQ multiplex PCR. The sample contains millions of clones, more than 90% of which appear only once. The sequenced sample was naive CD4+ T cells sorted from blood. The subset: CD45RA+ positively selected. The receptors derive from a man younger than 35 in good health.

The V gene is TRBV5-1, the J gene TRBJ1-3, with D perhaps TRBD1 (6 bases). From germline, CDR1 is SGHRS and CDR2 YFSETQ. V lost 4 bases to trimming and J lost 3 bases, with 14 bases between them. The CDR3 contains 15 residues. CDR3 DNA sequence: TGCGCCAGCAGCACAATCCCAGGGGTTGGAAACACCATATATTTT. It translates to CASSTIPGVGNTIYF.

The chain links TRBV25-1 to TRBJ1-5; D call uncertain. This CDR3 comprises 15 residues. Deletions cut 7 bases from V and 9 bases from J, with 22 bases between. The germline gives CDR1 MGHDK, CDR2 SYGVNS. The CDR3 is CASTPLVQHIWPQHF. CDR3 bases: TGTGCCAGCACACCCCTAGTACAGCACATATGGCCCCAGCATTTT.

As regards this clone: The same CDR3 also results from other DNA sequences found in this sample. V usage is TRBV5-1 and J usage is TRBJ2-7; tentatively, D is TRBD1 or TRBD2 (5 bases each). Trimming cost V 0 bases and J 0 bases, with 13 bases left between them. In germline, CDR1 is SGHRS, CDR2 YFSETQ. The CDR3 is 16 residues long. The CDR3 spells CASSLGGSQSSYEQYF. In DNA, the CDR3 is TGCGCCAGCAGCTTGGGGGGGTCCCAAAGCTCCTACGAGCAGTACTTC.

The J gene is TRBJ1-4, the V gene TRBV6-1; no clear D. Germline CDR1 is MNHNS and CDR2 is SASEGT. The CDR3 has 14 residues. V was trimmed by 1 base and J by 8 bases, leaving 11 bases between them. This CDR3 reads CASSEEGRIEKLFF. CDR3 sequence (DNA): TGTGCCAGCAGTGAAGAAGGGAGAATAGAAAAACTGTTTTTT.

CDR3 sequence (DNA): TGTGCCAGCAGTGAAGCGGGGAGGGGTCTTGTGACCCAGTACTTC. Its protein product is CASSEAGRGLVTQYF. This chain connects TRBV6-1 to TRBJ2-5, with TRBD2 identical over 7 bases. Trimming at V came to 0 bases and at J to 7 bases, leaving 8 bases not matched to a gene. The CDR3 has 15 amino acids. Germline-derived CDR1 and CDR2 are MNHNS and SASEGT.

This rearrangement joins TRBV27 to TRBJ2-1; D not certain. Germline V gene lookup returns CDR1 MNHEY and CDR2 SMNVEV (reference sequence). The V end was cut by 4 bases, the J end by 0 bases, with 10 bases between. The CDR3 contains 15 residues. This CDR3 is CASSSAESSYNEQFF. CDR3 in DNA: TGTGCCAGCAGTTCCGCGGAGAGCTCCTACAATGAGCAGTTCTTC.

The chain has TRBV6-1 and TRBJ1-4; perhaps TRBD1 as D (5 bases). CDR1 and CDR2 from the germline V gene are MNHNS and SASEGT. The CDR3 extends over 17 amino acids. Deletions cut 4 bases from V and 7 bases from J, with 22 bases between. The CDR3 DNA is TGTGCCAGCAGTGCCGGGACCTTGGGGCTAAAGGGTGAAAAACTGTTTTTT. Protein sequence: CASSAGTLGLKGEKLFF.

This clone was counted once. This chain joins TRBV10-3 and TRBJ2-5; no clear D gene. The CDR3 sequence is 13 residues long. V was trimmed by 0 bases and J by 5 bases, leaving 7 bases between them. Germline V gene lookup returns CDR1 ENHRY and CDR2 SYGVKD. The CDR3 is CAISESFFETQYF. The CDR3 DNA is TGTGCCATCAGTGAGTCTTTCTTCGAGACCCAGTACTTC.

This clone was picked up one time. The gene calls are TRBV18 and TRBJ1-2, with 10 bases identical to TRBD1. With V trimmed by 3 bases and J by 6 bases, 10 bases remained unmatched. CDR3 length: 16 residues. Germline V gene lookup returns CDR1 KGHSH and CDR2 LQKENI. In nucleotides, the CDR3 is TGTGCCAGCTCACCCGCCGGGACAGGGGTCAAGAATGGCTACACCTTC. Its protein is CASSPAGTGVKNGYTF.

The J gene is TRBJ2-3, the V gene TRBV4-1, with 12 bases lining up with TRBD2. Germline lookup yields CDR1 MGHRA and CDR2 YSYEKL. The trim removed 0 bases at V and 1 base at J, leaving 2 bases unmatched. The CDR3 totals 17 residues. The DNA for the CDR3 is TGCGCCAGCAGCCAAGATTGGACTAGCGGGGGCACAGATACGCAGTATTTT. Amino acid sequence: CASSQDWTSGGTDTQYF.

The chain employs TRBV18 and TRBJ2-2; D not resolved. V shed 6 bases and J shed 0 bases, with 14 bases lying between them. This CDR3 has 16 residues. The germline gives CDR1 KGHSH, CDR2 LQKENI. As DNA, the CDR3 is TGTGCCAGCTCGCTATTAGACACTTCGAACACCGGGGAGCTGTTTTTT. This encodes CASSLLDTSNTGELFF.

The chain has TRBV28 and TRBJ2-7; D uncertain. The CDR3 has 13 amino acids. Germline values: CDR1 MDHEN, CDR2 SYDVKM. The V and J ends lost 5 bases and 6 bases respectively, with 14 bases between them. CDR3 loop: CASSVSLLREQYF. CDR3 nucleotides: TGTGCCAGCAGTGTGTCGCTACTACGCGAGCAGTACTTC.

V gene TRBV30 combines with J gene TRBJ1-3; a possible D gene is TRBD1 (6 bases). This CDR3 has 15 residues. Germline V gene sequence: CDR1 GTSNPN, CDR2 SVGIG (reference sequence). V lost 5 bases, J lost 0 bases, and 14 bases lay in between. CDR3: CAWDGGLISGNTIYF. CDR3 nucleotide sequence: TGTGCCTGGGATGGGGGCTTGATCTCTGGAAACACCATATATTTT.

This clone appeared a single time. The rearrangement links TRBV28 to TRBJ1-3; TRBD1 agrees at 9 bases. The CDR3 is made up of 16 amino acids. V was clipped by 5 bases and J by 4 bases; unmatched bases: 9. The germline V gene encodes CDR1 MDHEN and CDR2 SYDVKM. The CDR3 protein is CASSPYWTGVGNTIYF. In nucleotides, the CDR3 is TGTGCCAGCAGTCCGTACTGGACAGGGGTCGGAAACACCATATATTTT.

As for this clone: At the DNA level, this CDR3 is encoded by other sequences in the same sample as well. V gene TRBV19 combines with J gene TRBJ1-2; D unclear. The CDR3 sequence is 12 residues long. V gave up 6 bases and J gave up 8 bases, with 13 bases separating them. Germline V gene data show CDR1 as LNHDA and CDR2 as SQIVND (reference sequence). The CDR3 DNA reads as TGTGCCAGTAGGACGGGAGGGAGCGGCTACACCTTC. As protein: CASRTGGSGYTF.

The V call is TRBV9, the J call TRBJ1-2; no firm D call. The germline V gene has CDR1 SGDLS and CDR2 YYNGEE. The CDR3 totals 13 residues. Trimming shortened V by 0 bases and J by 8 bases, and 11 bases separated the two germline ends. The CDR3 region has the DNA TGTGCCAGCAGCGTAGATGATGGGTTCGGCTACACCTTC. As protein: CASSVDDGFGYTF.

V is TRBV6-1 and J is TRBJ1-6, with unresolved D. Germline V lookup: CDR1 MNHNS, CDR2 SASEGT. The CDR3 totals 15 residues. Trimming stripped 3 bases from V and 9 bases from J, with 15 bases between. CDR3 sequence: CASSEGPGASSPLHF. The CDR3 nucleotides read TGTGCCAGCAGTGAGGGCCCCGGAGCTAGTTCACCCCTCCACTTT.

Note on this clone: The sample carries other DNA sequences with the same CDR3. The genes are TRBV5-1 and TRBJ1-1, with 7 bases that match TRBD1. Germline assignment: CDR1 SGHRS and CDR2 YFSETQ. Trimming took 2 bases from V and 2 from J; bases not matched to a gene: 3. The length of the CDR3 is 14 residues. CDR3 amino acids: CASSFTGANTEAFF. For the CDR3, the DNA is TGCGCCAGCAGCTTTACAGGGGCTAACACTGAAGCTTTCTTT.

The V and J genes are TRBV5-5 and TRBJ2-7, with 7 bases lining up with TRBD2. V lost 1 base and J lost 0; bases outside the gene matches: 7. This CDR3 has 16 amino acids. Per germline, CDR1 SGHKS and CDR2 YYEKEE (reference sequence). CDR3 loop: CASSLYPAGSSYEQYF. The DNA for the CDR3 is TGTGCCAGCAGCTTGTACCCAGCGGGGAGCTCCTACGAGCAGTACTTC.

The rearrangement uses TRBV11-2 and TRBJ1-5; the D gene is possibly TRBD1 (5 bases). V dropped 6 bases and J dropped 2 bases, with 17 bases sitting between them. The V gene's germline CDR1 is SGHAT and CDR2 FQNNGV. This CDR3 has 16 residues. The CDR3 nucleotides read TGTGCCAGCAGATCCACAAGGGGTGACGGCAATCAGCCCCAGCATTTT. Translation: CASRSTRGDGNQPQHF.

This rearrangement joins TRBV19 to TRBJ1-3; D not resolved. The CDR3 covers 13 residues. Germline CDR1 and CDR2: LNHDA and SQIVND (reference sequence). Trimming took 8 bases from V and 4 from J, leaving 12 bases between them. The CDR3 DNA follows: TGTGCCAGTTCTGCCAACACAGGAAACACCATATATTTT. This gives the protein CASSANTGNTIYF.

V and J are TRBV6-5 and TRBJ1-1; D gene uncertain. The CDR3 loop spans 15 amino acids. V lost 2 bases, J lost 0 bases, and 10 bases lay in between. CDR1 is MNHEY and CDR2 is SVGAGI in the germline V gene. The CDR3 DNA reads as TGTGCCAGCAGTTACGCAAATACCCTGAACACTGAAGCTTTCTTT. This translates into CASSYANTLNTEAFF.

About this clone: The same CDR3 arises from other DNA sequences in this sample as well. The chain has TRBV29-1 and TRBJ2-5, with TRBD1 identical over 8 bases. V lost 3 bases to trimming and J lost 5 bases; unmatched junction nucleotides: 2. CDR1 and CDR2 from the germline V gene are SQVTM and ANQGSEA. This CDR3 contains 12 residues. The CDR3 spells CSVDRGRETQYF. In DNA form, the CDR3 reads TGCAGCGTTGACAGGGGGCGGGAGACCCAGTACTTC.

CDR3 nucleotides: TGTGCCAGCAAGGGGGTTCGGGACCAGAGCTCCTACGAGCAGTACTTC. This translates into CASKGVRDQSSYEQYF. The rearrangement uses TRBV21-1 and TRBJ2-7; TRBD1 is the table's D call and was not checked against the DNA. TRBV21-1 corresponds to a pseudogene. The CDR3 is 16 amino acids.

As concerns this clone: The same CDR3 can be traced to other DNA sequences in this sample. V gene TRBV7-2 combines with J gene TRBJ1-1, with D perhaps TRBD1 (6 bases). In germline, CDR1 is SGHTA, CDR2 FQGNSA. The CDR3 is 15 amino acids. Trimming took off 4 bases at V and 1 base at J, with 13 bases between the two ends. Written as DNA, the CDR3 is TGTGCCAGCAGCTCTCGACAGGCGGAGAACACTGAAGCTTTCTTT. Residues: CASSSRQAENTEAFF.

This clone appeared once. The genes are TRBV5-6 and TRBJ1-4; TRBD1 matches at 8 bases. The CDR3 has 15 amino acids. V was pared by 3 bases and J by 7 bases, with 8 bases of the junction left unmatched. Germline CDR1 SGHDT, CDR2 YYEEEE. The CDR3 DNA is TGTGCCAGCAGCTCATGGCAGGGGGCTTTTGAAAAACTGTTTTTT. The encoded protein is CASSSWQGAFEKLFF.

The chain has TRBV30 and TRBJ1-2, with D unclear. Germline V CDR1 and CDR2: GTSNPN, SVGIG (reference sequence). V dropped 2 bases and J dropped 4 bases, with 11 bases sitting between them. The CDR3 sequence is 13 residues long. This CDR3 reads CAWSYTGGYGYTF. For the CDR3, the DNA is TGTGCCTGGAGTTATACCGGTGGCTATGGCTACACCTTC.

This rearrangement joins TRBV18 to TRBJ1-4; D is possibly TRBD1 (6 bases). Per the germline V gene, CDR1 is KGHSH and CDR2 is LQKENI. CDR3 length equals 16 residues. Trimming left V 3 bases short and J 1 base short, with 12 bases between. The CDR3 bases are TGTGCCAGCTCACCGCAACAGGGATTAACTAATGAAAAACTGTTTTTT. It codes for CASSPQQGLTNEKLFF.

This clone showed up just once. The chain carries TRBV6-6 and TRBJ1-5; D perhaps matches TRBD1 (6 bases). The CDR3 has 11 amino acids. Germline V lookup: CDR1 MNHNY, CDR2 SVGAGI (reference sequence). V was cut by 6 bases and J by 10 bases, with 10 bases left in between. The CDR3 loop is CASSGGSPQHF. The CDR3 region has the DNA TGTGCCAGCAGCGGGGGCTCCCCCCAGCATTTT.